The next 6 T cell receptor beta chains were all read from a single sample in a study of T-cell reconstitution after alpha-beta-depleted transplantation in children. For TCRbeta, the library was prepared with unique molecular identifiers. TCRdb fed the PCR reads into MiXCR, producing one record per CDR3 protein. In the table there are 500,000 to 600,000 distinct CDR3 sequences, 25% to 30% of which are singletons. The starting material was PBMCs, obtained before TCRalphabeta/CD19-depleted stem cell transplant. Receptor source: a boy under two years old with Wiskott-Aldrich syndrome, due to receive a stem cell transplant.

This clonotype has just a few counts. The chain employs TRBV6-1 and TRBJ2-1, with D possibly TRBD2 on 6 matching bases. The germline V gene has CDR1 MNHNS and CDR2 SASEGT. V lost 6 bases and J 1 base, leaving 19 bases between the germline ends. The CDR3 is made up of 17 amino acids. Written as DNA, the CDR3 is TGTGCCAGCAGCCCACGGAACCGGGCGGGGTCCTACAATGAGCAGTTCTTC. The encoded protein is CASSPRNRAGSYNEQFF.

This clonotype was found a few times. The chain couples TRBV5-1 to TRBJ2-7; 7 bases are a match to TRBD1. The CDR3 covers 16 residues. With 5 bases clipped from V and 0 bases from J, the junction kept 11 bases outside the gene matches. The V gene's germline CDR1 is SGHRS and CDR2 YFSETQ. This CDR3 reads CASRPYRGWSSYEQYF. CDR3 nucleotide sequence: TGCGCCAGCAGACCATACAGGGGTTGGAGCTCCTACGAGCAGTACTTC.

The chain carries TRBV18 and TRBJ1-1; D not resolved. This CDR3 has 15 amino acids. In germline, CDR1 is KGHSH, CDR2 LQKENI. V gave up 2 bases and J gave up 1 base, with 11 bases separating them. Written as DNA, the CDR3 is TGTGCCAGCTCACCAAAAGCACAGAGGAACACTGAAGCTTTCTTT. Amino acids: CASSPKAQRNTEAFF. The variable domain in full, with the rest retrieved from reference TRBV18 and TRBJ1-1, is NAGVMQNPRHLVRRRGQEARLRCSPMKGHSHVYWYRQLPEEGLKFMVYLQKENIIDESGMPKERFSAEFPKEGPSILRIQQVVRGDSAAYFCASSPKAQRNTEAFFGQGTRLTVV.

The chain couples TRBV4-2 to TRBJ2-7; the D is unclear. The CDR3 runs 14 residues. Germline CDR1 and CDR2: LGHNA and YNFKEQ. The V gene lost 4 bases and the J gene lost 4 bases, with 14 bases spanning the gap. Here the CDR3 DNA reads TGTGCCAGCAGCCTCTACCTAGGTCAATACGAGCAGTACTTC. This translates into CASSLYLGQYEQYF.

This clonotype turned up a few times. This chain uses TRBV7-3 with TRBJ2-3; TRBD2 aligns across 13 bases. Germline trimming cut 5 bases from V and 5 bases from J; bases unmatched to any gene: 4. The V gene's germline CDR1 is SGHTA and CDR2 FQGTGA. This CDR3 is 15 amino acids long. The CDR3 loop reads CASSKLAGGGDTQYF. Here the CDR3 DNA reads TGTGCCAGCAGCAAACTAGCGGGAGGGGGAGATACGCAGTATTTT.

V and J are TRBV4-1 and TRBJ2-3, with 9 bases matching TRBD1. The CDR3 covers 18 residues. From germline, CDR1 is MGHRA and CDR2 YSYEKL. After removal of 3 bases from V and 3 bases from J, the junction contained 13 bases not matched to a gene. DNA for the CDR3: TGCGCCAGCAGCCAGAATGGGTACTACAGGGGGCGAACAGATACGCAGTATTTT. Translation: CASSQNGYYRGRTDTQYF.